Each of the 27 T cell receptor beta chains below was sequenced from the same sample in a study of cytomegalovirus exposure and HLA in healthy donors. TCRdb's copy holds only in-frame clones and misses some; the assay was immunoSEQ multiplex PCR. The sample lists roughly 300,000 clones, 86% seen once, with 0.65% to 0.85% in the top ten. The sequenced sample consisted of PBMCs. Receptor source: a woman aged 18-30 years in good health and CMV-seronegative.

This clone was counted between two and nine times. The chain recombines TRBV4-2 with TRBJ1-1; no definite D call. The germline V gene has CDR1 LGHNA and CDR2 YNFKEQ. V was clipped by 1 base and J by 7 bases, with 7 bases between them. The length of the CDR3 is 12 residues. CDR3 in amino acids: CASSQGAGEAFF. For the CDR3, the DNA is TGTGCCAGCAGCCAAGGGGCCGGTGAAGCTTTCTTT.

This chain joins TRBV23-1 and TRBJ1-2; the match to TRBD1 covers 7 bases. TRBV23-1 carries the ORF label, with uncertain function. This CDR3 has 13 amino acids. As DNA, the CDR3 is TGCGCAGACCACAGGGGAAGCGCCTATGGCTACACCTTC. It is translated as CADHRGSAYGYTF.

This clone has a single count. Other DNA sequences in the same sample also yield this CDR3. The V gene is TRBV4-3, the J gene TRBJ1-1, with D perhaps matching TRBD1 (5 bases). The germline V and J ends were trimmed by 0 bases and 1 base, with 6 bases remaining between them. The CDR3 totals 14 residues. Per the germline V gene, CDR1 is LGHNA and CDR2 is YSLEER. CDR3 loop: CASSQDRGNTEAFF. The CDR3 DNA follows: TGCGCCAGCAGCCAAGATAGGGGGAACACTGAAGCTTTCTTT.

V is TRBV28 and J is TRBJ2-7; perhaps TRBD1 as D (6 bases). The V end was cut by 6 bases, the J end by 3 bases, with 18 bases between. This CDR3 has 15 amino acids. Germline V gene sequence: CDR1 MDHEN, CDR2 SYDVKM. CDR3 protein: CASSHTLTGYYEQYF. In DNA, the CDR3 is TGTGCCAGCAGCCACACATTGACAGGCTACTACGAGCAGTACTTC.

The J gene is TRBJ2-7, the V gene TRBV28, with no clear D. Trimming removed 5 bases from V and 3 bases from J, with 14 bases in between. This CDR3 has 14 residues. Looked up from germline, CDR1 is MDHEN and CDR2 is SYDVKM. The CDR3 sequence: CASSPPQWSYEQYF. DNA for the CDR3: TGTGCCAGCAGTCCTCCGCAATGGAGCTACGAGCAGTACTTC.

The rearrangement uses TRBV7-2 and TRBJ2-5; D unresolved. V was shortened by 4 bases and J by 5 bases, with 5 bases between the two germline ends. Germline V gene sequence: CDR1 SGHTA, CDR2 FQGNSA. The CDR3 spans 11 residues. The CDR3 loop reads CASSSGETQYF. CDR3 DNA sequence: TGTGCCAGCAGCTCCGGGGAGACCCAGTACTTC.

The genes are TRBV19 and TRBJ2-1; 7 bases agree with TRBD2. J was trimmed by 6 bases and V by 1 base; bases with no gene match: 0. The CDR3 length is 13 residues. Germline V gene lookup returns CDR1 LNHDA and CDR2 SQIVND (reference sequence). The CDR3 DNA reads TGTGCCAGTAGTATAGGGGGGGGCAATGAGCAGTTCTTC. Translating gives CASSIGGGNEQFF.

This chain connects TRBV6-5 to TRBJ1-3; a possible D gene is TRBD1 (5 bases). The CDR3 is 13 amino acids. V lost 5 bases and J 9 bases, leaving 14 bases between the germline ends. CDR1 is MNHEY, CDR2 SVGAGI, per germline. CDR3 sequence (DNA): TGTGCCAGCAGTCAGGGCCCACGACTCACCATATATTTT. This sequence encodes CASSQGPRLTIYF.

The chain couples TRBV29-1 to TRBJ2-1; 11 bases agree with TRBD2. The V and J ends lost 6 bases and 15 bases, in that order; junction bases with no gene match: 10. CDR1 and CDR2 (germline): SQVTM, ANQGSEA. This CDR3 is built from 12 residues. This CDR3 reads CSVWTSGQKLFF. The CDR3 DNA sequence: TGCAGCGTCTGGACTAGCGGGCAGAAGCTGTTCTTC.

This chain connects TRBV28 to TRBJ2-7; the match to TRBD2 covers 8 bases. J lost 3 bases, V lost 3 bases, and 13 bases had no gene match. This CDR3 has 17 amino acids. The V gene's germline CDR1 is MDHEN and CDR2 SYDVKM. This CDR3 is CASSFPTSGGAGYEQYF. The CDR3 DNA is TGTGCCAGCAGTTTTCCCACCTCGGGGGGGGCGGGCTACGAGCAGTACTTC.

The CDR3 reads CASSLLAGEPYEQYF. Written as DNA, the CDR3 is TGTGCCAGCTCGCTACTAGCGGGAGAACCCTACGAGCAGTACTTC. The chain couples TRBV18 to TRBJ2-7; 11 positions match TRBD2. CDR1 is KGHSH, CDR2 LQKENI, per germline. Trimming removed 6 bases from V and 2 bases from J; junction bases left unmatched: 6. The CDR3 runs 15 residues.

This clone was recorded once. The CDR3 region is CAWAHRGLRNTEAFF. The DNA for the CDR3 is TGTGCCTGGGCCCACAGGGGGCTACGGAACACTGAAGCTTTCTTT. The chain couples TRBV30 to TRBJ1-1; 9 nucleotides align to TRBD1. There are 15 residues in the CDR3. Per germline, CDR1 GTSNPN and CDR2 SVGIG (reference sequence). V lost 5 bases to trimming and J lost 1 base; unmatched junction nucleotides: 8.

The rearrangement links TRBV7-2 to TRBJ2-7; TRBD1 aligns across 10 bases. This CDR3 comprises 14 residues. CDR1 SGHTA and CDR2 FQGNSA come from the germline V gene. The J segment lost 4 bases and the V segment lost 2 bases, leaving 2 bases of the junction unmatched. The chain's CDR3 is CASSLRTGGYEQYF. For the CDR3, the DNA is TGTGCCAGCAGCTTAAGGACAGGGGGTTACGAGCAGTACTTC.

CDR3 region: CASTLWLNYGYTF. DNA of the CDR3: TGTGCCAGTACCCTTTGGCTGAACTATGGCTACACCTTC. This chain connects TRBV19 to TRBJ1-2, with D unclear. V lost 7 bases and J 2 bases, leaving 11 bases between the germline ends. There are 13 residues in the CDR3. CDR1 and CDR2 from the germline V gene are LNHDA and SQIVND (reference sequence).

The genes are TRBV6-1 and TRBJ2-2; TRBD1 is a possible D gene (6 bases). CDR1 and CDR2 (germline): MNHNS, SASEGT. V was trimmed by 6 bases and J by 7 bases, leaving 15 bases between them. The CDR3 contains 14 residues. In DNA form, the CDR3 reads TGTGCCAGCAGATGGGCGCCGGACAGCGGGGAGCTGTTTTTT. This sequence encodes CASRWAPDSGELFF.

The chain has TRBV19 and TRBJ2-3; TRBD1 matches at 8 bases. The junction had 9 bases not matched to a gene; V was cut back by 3 bases and J by 4 bases. Germline V gene lookup returns CDR1 LNHDA and CDR2 SQIVND (reference sequence). This CDR3 is built from 16 residues. The CDR3 region has the DNA TGTGCCAGTAGTATTAGCCAGGGGGCGCATTCAGATACGCAGTATTTT. Its translation: CASSISQGAHSDTQYF.

The gene calls are TRBV5-1 and TRBJ2-3; TRBD2 matches 7 bases. The CDR3 runs 18 residues. V trimming: 0 bases; J trimming: 2 bases; junction bases outside the gene matches: 12. In germline, CDR1 is SGHRS, CDR2 YFSETQ. The CDR3 sequence: CASSLAEGMLADTDTQYF. CDR3 sequence (DNA): TGCGCCAGCAGCTTGGCCGAAGGGATGCTAGCGGACACAGATACGCAGTATTTT.

The CDR3 coding sequence is TGTGCCAGCAGCGTGGGGAGCACCGGGGAGCTGTTTTTT. Its protein is CASSVGSTGELFF. The chain employs TRBV9 and TRBJ2-2; TRBD2 might be the D (5 bases). The CDR3 sequence is 13 residues long. From germline, CDR1 is SGDLS and CDR2 YYNGEE. V gave up 2 bases and J gave up 4 bases, with 6 bases separating them. The full variable domain, completed using reference TRBV9 and TRBJ2-2, is DSGVTQTPKHLITATGQRVTLRCSPRSGDLSVYWYQQSLDQGLQFLIQYYNGEERAKGNILERFSAQQFPDLHSELNLSSLELGDSALYFCASSVGSTGELFFGEGSRLTVL.

This rearrangement joins TRBV5-6 to TRBJ2-1; a possible D gene is TRBD2 (5 bases). The germline CDR1 and CDR2 sequences are SGHDT and YYEEEE. This CDR3 is 15 amino acids long. V was cut by 4 bases and J by 0 bases, with 11 bases left in between. The CDR3 coding sequence is TGTGCCAGCAGCACCGGGATCAACTCCTACAATGAGCAGTTCTTC. It codes for CASSTGINSYNEQFF.

The chain is built from TRBV18 and TRBJ1-2, with TRBD1 matching 7 bases. The CDR3 is 16 residues long. J lost 6 bases, V lost 1 base, and 11 bases had no gene match. Germline lookup yields CDR1 KGHSH and CDR2 LQKENI. CDR3 nucleotides: TGTGCCAGCTCACCACTTCCAACAGGGGAATTTCATGGCTACACCTTC. Translating gives CASSPLPTGEFHGYTF.

This clone was seen ten or more times. The CDR3: CASSPRTSVGEQYF. CDR3 sequence (DNA): TGTGCCAGCTCACCCCGGACTAGCGTCGGCGAGCAGTACTTC. The chain uses TRBV18 and TRBJ2-7, with TRBD2 matching 9 bases. The ends lost 3 bases at V and 6 bases at J; junction bases unmatched: 6. The germline gives CDR1 KGHSH, CDR2 LQKENI. CDR3 length: 14 amino acids.

The chain has TRBV15 and TRBJ2-7, with D possibly matching TRBD1 (5 bases). This CDR3 is built from 13 residues. CDR1 is LNHNV and CDR2 is YYDKDF in the germline V gene (reference sequence). Trimming stripped 0 bases from V and 6 bases from J, with 9 bases between. The CDR3 DNA is TGTGCCACCAGCAGAGATCTCCAGGGCGAGCAGTACTTC. This translates into CATSRDLQGEQYF.

CDR3 bases: TGTGCCAGCAGCCTGACGGCCTCCGGGACACCGACGCCCTATGGCTACACCTTC. It yields the protein CASSLTASGTPTPYGYTF. The rearrangement links TRBV27 to TRBJ1-2, with D tentatively TRBD1 (6 bases). V lost 6 bases and J lost 4, with 27 bases in between. This CDR3 spans 18 amino acids. CDR1 is MNHEY, CDR2 SMNVEV, per germline (reference sequence).

The chain employs TRBV5-6 and TRBJ2-2, with TRBD2 identical over 13 bases. Trimming at V came to 1 base and at J to 4 bases, leaving 10 bases not matched to a gene. The germline CDR1 and CDR2 sequences are SGHDT and YYEEEE. This CDR3 is built from 19 residues. Here the CDR3 DNA reads TGTGCCAGCAGCTTGTCAGGGACTAGCGGGATCTTTTTCACCGGGGAGCTGTTTTTT. It is translated as CASSLSGTSGIFFTGELFF. Using reference TRBV5-6 and TRBJ2-2 for the parts outside the CDR3, the full variable domain is DAGVTQSPTHLIKTRGQQVTLRCSPKSGHDTVSWYQQALGQGPQFIFQYYEEEERQRGNFPDRFSGHQFPNYSSELNVNALLLGDSALYLCASSLSGTSGIFFTGELFFGEGSRLTVL.

CDR3: CASSLAQTNEQFF. In DNA form, the CDR3 reads TGTGCCAGCTCACTAGCCCAAACCAATGAGCAGTTCTTC. This chain links TRBV13 with TRBJ2-1; the D gene is possibly TRBD2 (6 bases). The CDR3 is 13 amino acids. Trimming left V 8 bases short and J 6 bases short, with 14 bases between. Germline loops: CDR1 PRHDT, CDR2 FYEKMQ (reference sequence).

V usage is TRBV30 and J usage is TRBJ2-1; 8 nucleotides align to TRBD2. Germline V gives CDR1 GTSNPN, CDR2 SVGIG (reference sequence). The CDR3 spans 14 residues. After removal of 3 bases from V and 8 bases from J, the junction contained 9 bases not matched to a gene. The CDR3 spells CAWRAGAHGDEQFF. In nucleotides, the CDR3 is TGTGCCTGGAGAGCGGGAGCCCATGGGGATGAGCAGTTCTTC.

The J gene is TRBJ2-3, the V gene TRBV7-9; 7 positions agree with TRBD2. V gave up 5 bases and J gave up 2 bases; unmatched junction bases: 7. This CDR3 contains 15 residues. Germline V gene lookup returns CDR1 SEHNR and CDR2 FQNEAQ (reference sequence). CDR3 DNA: TGTGCCAGCAGCGTGGGGCTAGCGGACACAGATACGCAGTATTTT. The encoded protein is CASSVGLADTDTQYF.